The 30 T cell receptor beta chains listed next were all sequenced from one sample in a study of preoperative IRX-2 immunotherapy in early breast cancer. Documented treatment: preoperative locoregional IRX-2 cytokine immunotherapy. Sequencing used immunoSEQ multiplex PCR; TCRdb keeps in-frame clones, though not all of them. Of around 30,000 clones in the sample, roughly 80% were seen once. This specimen consisted of lymph node tissue, obtained from a patient treated with IRX-2 immunotherapy. The receptors were gathered from a human donor with breast cancer.

The chain combines TRBV28 with TRBJ2-3, with 7 bases lining up with TRBD2. CDR1 is MDHEN and CDR2 is SYDVKM in the germline V gene. V dropped 8 bases and J dropped 0; count of bases not matched to a gene: 14. The CDR3 length is 17 residues. CDR3 nucleotide sequence: TGTGCCAGCCTTATTGGACTAGGGAATACTAGCACAGATACGCAGTATTTT. This codes for CASLIGLGNTSTDTQYF.

This chain joins TRBV6-8 and TRBJ2-2; 8 nucleotides line up with TRBD1. CDR3 length: 14 amino acids. CDR1 is MNHGY, CDR2 SAAAGT, per germline. The V and J ends lost 10 bases and 9 bases, in that order; junction bases with no gene match: 13. The CDR3 sequence is CAIQTGGPGRELFF. CDR3 sequence (DNA): TGTGCCATCCAAACAGGGGGACCTGGAAGGGAGCTGTTTTTT.

The chain couples TRBV6-8 to TRBJ2-5; 7 bases fit TRBD2. The J segment lost 1 base and the V segment lost 10 bases, leaving 6 bases of the junction unmatched. The CDR3 consists of 13 residues. Germline CDR1 MNHGY, CDR2 SAAAGT. CDR3 amino acids: CAIKERGQETQYF. The CDR3 DNA follows: TGTGCCATCAAGGAGCGGGGCCAAGAGACCCAGTACTTC.

The chain has TRBV6-8 and TRBJ2-5; 9 bases align to TRBD1. J was trimmed by 5 bases and V by 2 bases; bases with no gene match: 9. Germline CDR1 is MNHGY and CDR2 is SAAAGT. This CDR3 comprises 16 residues. The CDR3, as DNA: TGTGCCAGCAGTTACCCCCCACAGGGGGCAAGGGAGACCCAGTACTTC. Its protein is CASSYPPQGARETQYF.

The V and J genes are TRBV5-1 and TRBJ2-3; perhaps TRBD1 as D (5 bases). Germline V lookup: CDR1 SGHRS, CDR2 YFSETQ. The V gene lost 5 bases and the J gene lost 5 bases, with 18 bases spanning the gap. This CDR3 comprises 15 residues. The CDR3 bases are TGCGCCAGCAGGAGGTCCCAGGGTTCCGTAGATACGCAGTATTTT. Translated, it gives CASRRSQGSVDTQYF. The whole variable domain, filled in from reference TRBV5-1 and TRBJ2-3, reads KAGVTQTPRYLIKTRGQQVTLSCSPISGHRSVSWYQQTPGQGLQFLFEYFSETQRNKGNFPGRFSGRQFSNSRSEMNVSTLELGDSALYLCASRRSQGSVDTQYFGPGTRLTVL.

The chain joins TRBV15 to TRBJ1-2; D is uncertain. Germline V gene data show CDR1 as LNHNV and CDR2 as YYDKDF (reference sequence). This CDR3 has 16 amino acids. V lost 1 base and J 1 base, leaving 13 bases between the germline ends. The CDR3 DNA sequence: TGTGCCACCAGCAGAGGGGGTGACGGGAATAACTATGGCTACACCTTC. Protein: CATSRGGDGNNYGYTF.

The rearrangement joins TRBV6-8 to TRBJ2-1; possibly TRBD1 for D (6 bases). The CDR3 length is 13 residues. Germline V CDR1 and CDR2: MNHGY, SAAAGT. V lost 5 bases and J lost 9, with 14 bases in between. DNA for the CDR3: TGTGCCAGCAGTGTTCAACAGGGCACTGAGCAGTTCTTC. This gives the protein CASSVQQGTEQFF.

The rearrangement links TRBV11-3 to TRBJ1-2; a possible D gene is TRBD1 (6 bases). CDR1 and CDR2 from the germline V gene are SGHNT and YENEEA. V gave up 5 bases and J gave up 4 bases, with 17 bases separating them. The CDR3 sequence is 15 residues long. The CDR3 loop reads CASSLWARGTYGYTF. For the CDR3, the DNA is TGTGCCAGCAGCCTCTGGGCGAGGGGGACCTATGGCTACACCTTC.

The genes are TRBV15 and TRBJ1-3, with D tentatively TRBD1 (5 bases). CDR1 is LNHNV and CDR2 is YYDKDF in the germline V gene (reference sequence). Trimming pared 1 base from V and 2 bases from J, leaving 18 bases between. The CDR3 spans 18 residues. The CDR3 protein is CATSRAGRASLAGNTIYF. The CDR3 nucleotides read TGTGCCACCAGCAGAGCTGGCAGGGCTTCTTTGGCTGGAAACACCATATATTTT.

The chain carries TRBV6-7 and TRBJ2-1; D perhaps matches TRBD2 (5 bases). TRBV6-7 is identified as an open reading frame with a role that is uncertain. V was pared by 5 bases and J by 10 bases, with 24 bases between. The CDR3 has 16 residues. For the CDR3, the DNA is TGTGCCAGCAGTGAAGCCCTAGGACTTTCCAAGCGGGAGCAGTTCTTC. Its protein is CASSEALGLSKREQFF.

The chain is built from TRBV12-5 and TRBJ2-5; the match to TRBD1 covers 8 bases. The CDR3 loop spans 15 amino acids. CDR1 and CDR2 (germline): LGHNT, FRNRAP. The CDR3 DNA follows: TGTGCCACAATGACCGCCAGGGGGCCCCAAGAGACCCAGTACTTC. Its protein product is CATMTARGPQETQYF.

The chain carries TRBV30 and TRBJ1-2; tentatively, D is TRBD1 (6 bases). The CDR3 consists of 14 residues. CDR1 is GTSNPN, CDR2 SVGIG, per germline (reference sequence). For the CDR3, the DNA is TGTGCTTGGGAAACAGGGCGGGCCGGTTATGGCTACACCTTC. It encodes CAWETGRAGYGYTF. Full variable domain (remainder filled in from reference TRBV30 and TRBJ1-2): SQTIHQWPATLVQPVGSPLSLECTVEGTSNPNLYWYRQAAGRGLQLLFYSVGIGQISSEVPQNLSASRPQDRQFILSSKKLLLSDSGFYLCAWETGRAGYGYTFGSGTRLTVV.

The chain is built from TRBV7-5 and TRBJ2-3; the table names TRBD2, a call not compared with the DNA. TRBV7-5 is annotated as a pseudogene. CDR3 length: 17 amino acids. The CDR3 reads CASSPPAGGSITDTQYF. The DNA for the CDR3 is TGTGCCAGCAGCCCGCCCGCTGGGGGGTCGATCACAGATACGCAGTATTTT.

The chain uses TRBV19 and TRBJ1-4; tentatively, D is TRBD1 (5 bases). CDR1 is LNHDA and CDR2 is SQIVND in the germline V gene (reference sequence). This CDR3 spans 14 amino acids. Trimming removed 9 bases at V and 8 bases at J, with 19 bases between. The CDR3 here is CASCLGPKGEKLFF. Written as DNA, the CDR3 is TGTGCCAGCTGCCTGGGACCGAAGGGAGAAAAACTGTTTTTT.

This chain joins TRBV6-8 and TRBJ1-3, with 7 bases matching TRBD1. The trim removed 0 bases at V and 0 bases at J, leaving 8 bases unmatched. CDR1 is MNHGY and CDR2 is SAAAGT in the germline V gene. The CDR3 contains 18 residues. CDR3 DNA sequence: TGTGCCAGCAGTTACTCAGCAGGGGGTGCAATCTCTGGAAACACCATATATTTT. Protein product: CASSYSAGGAISGNTIYF.

The chain recombines TRBV19 with TRBJ1-1; the D is unclear. V dropped 4 bases and J dropped 4 bases, with 16 bases sitting between them. The length of the CDR3 is 15 residues. The germline CDR1 and CDR2 sequences are LNHDA and SQIVND (reference sequence). The CDR3, as DNA: TGTGCCAGTAGTACCTCCCCGGGCGCGGTCACTGAAGCTTTCTTT. It is translated as CASSTSPGAVTEAFF.

The table lists this clone with a few counts. This chain joins TRBV14 and TRBJ2-5; the D gene could be TRBD1 or TRBD2 (5 bases each). The germline gives CDR1 SGHDN, CDR2 FVKESK. This CDR3 contains 15 residues. The V end lost 6 bases, the J end lost 6 bases, and 20 bases lay between the germline ends. CDR3 nucleotides: TGTGCCAGCAGTCCCTTCCGGGGCGGTCCGAAGACCCAGTACTTC. Translation gives CASSPFRGGPKTQYF.

The chain employs TRBV28 and TRBJ1-2, with TRBD1 matching 10 bases. CDR1 and CDR2 from the germline V gene are MDHEN and SYDVKM. The trim removed 5 bases at V and 4 bases at J, leaving 10 bases unmatched. The CDR3 spans 16 residues. The CDR3, as DNA: TGTGCCAGCAGTCTAACGACGACAGGGGGCGTCTATGGCTACACCTTC. It codes for CASSLTTTGGVYGYTF.

The chain is built from TRBV18 and TRBJ2-5, with TRBD1 matching over 8 bases. The CDR3 has 14 residues. Per germline, CDR1 KGHSH and CDR2 LQKENI. Unmatched junction bases numbered 6, after V lost 5 bases and J lost 4 bases. The CDR3 sequence is CASSTGQGGETQYF. CDR3 nucleotides: TGTGCCAGCTCAACTGGACAGGGTGGAGAGACCCAGTACTTC.

The chain carries TRBV18 and TRBJ1-4, with 7 positions matching TRBD1. J was trimmed by 4 bases and V by 4 bases; bases with no gene match: 6. The germline V gene has CDR1 KGHSH and CDR2 LQKENI. The CDR3 is made up of 15 amino acids. CDR3 sequence: CASSLRTGVNEKLFF. The CDR3 region has the DNA TGTGCCAGCTCACTAAGGACAGGCGTTAATGAAAAACTGTTTTTT.

V and J are TRBV6-8 and TRBJ2-2; TRBD2 is a possible D gene (6 bases). Germline assignment: CDR1 MNHGY and CDR2 SAAAGT. Trimming took off 6 bases at V and 4 bases at J, with 18 bases between the two ends. The CDR3 loop spans 16 amino acids. As DNA, the CDR3 is TGTGCCAGCAGCGCCCACCAGGGAGCGGGCACCGGGGAGCTGTTTTTT. It specifies CASSAHQGAGTGELFF.

The chain links TRBV28 to TRBJ1-2; D call uncertain. CDR3 size: 12 residues. The germline gives CDR1 MDHEN, CDR2 SYDVKM. Between the trimmed V and J ends, which lost 6 bases and 8 bases, there was a span of 13 bases. DNA of the CDR3: TGTGCCAGCAGGAGGACCGCGGGGGGCTACACCTTC. It specifies CASRRTAGGYTF.

The gene calls are TRBV11-3 and TRBJ1-3; D is ambiguous. The CDR3 is made up of 14 amino acids. In germline, CDR1 is SGHNT, CDR2 YENEEA. V gave up 6 bases and J gave up 0 bases, with 9 bases separating them. The CDR3 sequence: CASRDLSSGNTIYF. DNA of the CDR3: TGTGCCAGCAGGGACTTAAGCTCTGGAAACACCATATATTTT.

V usage is TRBV29-1 and J usage is TRBJ1-2; D gene unclear. V shed 0 bases and J shed 7 bases, with 12 bases lying between them. CDR1 is SQVTM and CDR2 is ANQGSEA in the germline V gene. This CDR3 spans 13 amino acids. In DNA, the CDR3 is TGCAGCGTTGAAGATCCCGGGTCGGGTGGCTACACCTTC. Residues: CSVEDPGSGGYTF.

The J gene is TRBJ2-5, the V gene TRBV15; 9 nucleotides agree with TRBD1. Judging by the DNA end, TRBJ2-7 fits better; the J call may be wrong. Germline CDR1 and CDR2: LNHNV and YYDKDF (reference sequence). This CDR3 is built from 15 residues. The CDR3, as DNA: TGTGCCACCAGCGGATGGGACAGGGAGGGCTACGAGCAGTACTTC. It yields the protein CATSGWDREGYEQYF.

This clone has only one observation. The chain couples TRBV15 to TRBJ2-2; 7 bases map to TRBD1. V trimming: 0 bases; J trimming: 4 bases; junction bases outside the gene matches: 8. The length of the CDR3 is 17 residues. Germline V lookup: CDR1 LNHNV, CDR2 YYDKDF (reference sequence). Written as DNA, the CDR3 is TGTGCCACCAGCAGAGATCCCACAGGGGCCAGCACCGGGGAGCTGTTTTTT. Its translation: CATSRDPTGASTGELFF.

This clone was detected only once. The CDR3 spells CASSQLTNTEAFF. CDR3 coding DNA: TGTGCCAGTAGTCAGTTGACGAACACTGAAGCTTTCTTT. The V and J genes are TRBV19 and TRBJ1-1, with no clear D. This CDR3 has 13 amino acids. V was clipped by 5 bases and J by 1 base, with 8 bases between them. Germline V lookup: CDR1 LNHDA, CDR2 SQIVND (reference sequence).

The V gene is TRBV18, the J gene TRBJ1-1; D uncertain. V lost 3 bases and J 1 base, leaving 12 bases between the germline ends. This CDR3 spans 15 amino acids. Germline V CDR1 and CDR2: KGHSH, LQKENI. DNA of the CDR3: TGTGCCAGCTCACCCCGTTCGGGTCAGAACACTGAAGCTTTCTTT. Translating gives CASSPRSGQNTEAFF.

The chain joins TRBV18 to TRBJ1-2; D perhaps matches TRBD1 (5 bases). Germline lookup yields CDR1 KGHSH and CDR2 LQKENI. With 2 bases removed from V and 0 bases from J, the gap between germline ends came to 7 bases. The CDR3 sequence is 14 residues long. DNA for the CDR3: TGTGCCAGCTCACCAGGACACACTAACTATGGCTACACCTTC. Residues: CASSPGHTNYGYTF.

The rearrangement joins TRBV5-1 to TRBJ1-2; the D is unclear. CDR3 size: 14 residues. V dropped 3 bases and J dropped 5 bases, with 14 bases sitting between them. The germline V gene encodes CDR1 SGHRS and CDR2 YFSETQ. CDR3 bases: TGCGCCAGCAGCTGGCATTTGGGCCCGTATGGCTACACCTTC. It encodes CASSWHLGPYGYTF.